The 27 T cell receptor beta chains reported below all come from one sample, sequenced in a study of T cell responses to AZD1222 COVID-19 vaccine. This table comes from immunoSEQ multiplex PCR, and its TCRdb copy is limited to in-frame clones, with some not included. The repertoire holds 180,000 or so clones, roughly 92% seen once, with roughly 1% in the top ten. The input for sequencing was peripheral blood, taken 28 days after the second AZD1222 dose. Source of these receptors: an adult who received the AZD1222 COVID-19 vaccine.

CDR3 residues: CASSSYRGDEQYF. CDR3 nucleotide sequence: TGTGCCAGCAGTTCATACAGGGGGGACGAGCAGTACTTC. The J gene is TRBJ2-7, the V gene TRBV28; 8 bases line up with TRBD1. The CDR3 consists of 13 residues. CDR1 is MDHEN, CDR2 SYDVKM, per germline. The V gene end was trimmed by 4 bases and the J gene end by 5 bases; junction bases not matched to a gene: 4.

The table lists this clone with a count of one. One end of the junction fails to match germline, which may point to a read error. The rearrangement links TRBV10-1 to TRBJ1-6; 11 positions match TRBD1. Looked up from germline, CDR1 is WNHNN and CDR2 is SYGVQD (reference sequence). This CDR3 spans 17 amino acids. The CDR3 region is CAGRTGGCDDPNSPLHF. CDR3 in DNA: TGCGCCGGCAGGACAGGGGGCTGCGATGACCCTAATTCACCCCTCCACTTT.

The chain combines TRBV5-8 with TRBJ1-4; D gene unclear. This CDR3 is 12 amino acids long. V shed 4 bases and J shed 7 bases, with 8 bases lying between them. CDR1 is SGHTS and CDR2 is YDEGEE in the germline V gene. DNA for the CDR3: TGTGCCAGCAGCAAGGAGGTTGAAAAACTGTTTTTT. Protein sequence: CASSKEVEKLFF.

V gene TRBV7-9 combines with J gene TRBJ2-7; a weak D match, TRBD1 (6 bases). CDR3 length equals 18 residues. Looked up from germline, CDR1 is SEHNR and CDR2 is FQNEAQ (reference sequence). Trimming removed 0 bases from V and 3 bases from J, with 21 bases in between. This CDR3 is CASSLAPRAGVILYEQYF. The CDR3 nucleotides read TGTGCCAGCAGCTTAGCCCCCAGGGCAGGGGTAATTCTCTACGAGCAGTACTTC. Full variable domain (remainder filled in from reference TRBV7-9 and TRBJ2-7): DTGVSQNPRHKITKRGQNVTFRCDPISEHNRLYWYRQTLGQGPEFLTYFQNEAQLEKSRLLSDRFSAERPKGSFSTLEIQRTEQGDSAMYLCASSLAPRAGVILYEQYFGPGTRLTVT.

The chain joins TRBV7-6 to TRBJ2-1; D may be TRBD2 (6 bases). Germline V gene lookup returns CDR1 SGHVS and CDR2 FNYEAQ. The CDR3 sequence is 14 residues long. V was pared by 3 bases and J by 2 bases, with 8 bases between. The CDR3 loop is CASSFGGTYNEQFF. CDR3 DNA sequence: TGTGCCAGCAGCTTTGGGGGGACCTACAATGAGCAGTTCTTC.

The J gene is TRBJ2-7, the V gene TRBV11-2; D ambiguous. The germline V gene has CDR1 SGHAT and CDR2 FQNNGV. This CDR3 spans 11 amino acids. The V gene lost 4 bases and the J gene lost 3 bases, with 4 bases spanning the gap. The CDR3 sequence: CASSYSYEQYF. The CDR3 DNA reads as TGTGCCAGCAGCTATAGCTACGAGCAGTACTTC.

This sequence joins TRBV7-9 and TRBJ2-3; 10 bases fit TRBD2. Germline CDR1 SEHNR, CDR2 FQNEAQ (reference sequence). J gave up 4 bases and V 4 bases, and 2 bases lay outside the gene matches. This CDR3 comprises 14 residues. This chain's CDR3 is CASSSSGGPDTQYF. The CDR3, as DNA: TGTGCCAGCAGCTCTAGCGGGGGCCCAGATACGCAGTATTTT.

In its sample, this clone was seen a few times. The same CDR3 arises from other DNA sequences in this sample as well. V gene TRBV18 combines with J gene TRBJ1-1; D remains ambiguous. V gave up 1 base and J gave up 1 base, with 4 bases separating them. Germline V lookup: CDR1 KGHSH, CDR2 LQKENI. This CDR3 spans 13 amino acids. Here the CDR3 DNA reads TGTGCCAGCTCACCACGGGGGAACACTGAAGCTTTCTTT. It yields the protein CASSPRGNTEAFF.

The rearrangement links TRBV6-5 to TRBJ1-2; 9 bases fit TRBD1. V lost 4 bases, J lost 7 bases, and 10 bases stayed unmatched. CDR1 and CDR2 from the germline V gene are MNHEY and SVGAGI. This CDR3 is built from 15 residues. CDR3 nucleotide sequence: TGTGCCAGCAGTTTCAAGACAGGGGGGACTAGTGGCTACACCTTC. Its protein product is CASSFKTGGTSGYTF.

Sample share makes this clone medium-sized (0.01 to 0.1%). The CDR3 reads CASSLTSGGTDTQYF. The CDR3 DNA reads as TGTGCCAGCAGTTTGACTAGCGGGGGAACAGATACGCAGTATTTT. This sequence joins TRBV28 and TRBJ2-3; TRBD2 agrees at 12 bases. Trimming took 3 bases from V and 3 from J; bases not matched to a gene: 1. The CDR3 has 15 residues. The germline CDR1 and CDR2 sequences are MDHEN and SYDVKM.

The rearrangement links TRBV19 to TRBJ1-2; unclear D gene. Trimming removed 5 bases from V and 3 bases from J, with 7 bases in between. Germline V lookup: CDR1 LNHDA, CDR2 SQIVND (reference sequence). The CDR3 loop spans 12 amino acids. The CDR3 DNA reads TGTGCCAGTAGTGTCCGGGACTATGGCTACACCTTC. Translation: CASSVRDYGYTF.

The chain is built from TRBV28 and TRBJ2-2; no definite D call. The CDR3 extends over 15 amino acids. Germline assignment: CDR1 MDHEN and CDR2 SYDVKM. V dropped 5 bases and J dropped 5 bases, with 15 bases sitting between them. This CDR3 is CASSTYGPGTGELFF. CDR3 in DNA: TGTGCCAGCAGTACTTACGGGCCTGGGACCGGGGAGCTGTTTTTT.

The chain couples TRBV5-1 to TRBJ2-7; tentatively, D is TRBD1 or TRBD2 (5 bases each). V lost 4 bases, J lost 3 bases, and 20 bases lay in between. Germline assignment: CDR1 SGHRS and CDR2 YFSETQ. There are 16 residues in the CDR3. The CDR3 nucleotides read TGCGCCAGCAGCCCTGGGGGTAGGGACGGGGACTACGAGCAGTACTTC. Its protein is CASSPGGRDGDYEQYF.

V usage is TRBV5-1 and J usage is TRBJ1-2; perhaps TRBD1 as D (6 bases). Germline V gene sequence: CDR1 SGHRS, CDR2 YFSETQ. CDR3 length: 15 residues. Trimming shortened V by 5 bases and J by 4 bases, and 18 bases separated the two germline ends. For the CDR3, the DNA is TGCGCCAGCAGAACCGGGACATATGGAAGCTATGGCTACACCTTC. Amino acids: CASRTGTYGSYGYTF. The full variable domain, its missing parts supplied by reference TRBV5-1 and TRBJ1-2, is KAGVTQTPRYLIKTRGQQVTLSCSPISGHRSVSWYQQTPGQGLQFLFEYFSETQRNKGNFPGRFSGRQFSNSRSEMNVSTLELGDSALYLCASRTGTYGSYGYTFGSGTRLTVV.

The rearrangement links TRBV19 to TRBJ1-2; TRBD1 aligns across 7 bases. With 7 bases clipped from V and 7 bases from J, the junction kept 6 bases outside the gene matches. This CDR3 is built from 12 residues. From germline, CDR1 is LNHDA and CDR2 SQIVND (reference sequence). The CDR3 is CASKGQVSGYTF. The CDR3 DNA reads as TGTGCCAGTAAAGGACAGGTCTCTGGCTACACCTTC.

The V gene is TRBV29-1, the J gene TRBJ1-3, with TRBD1 matching 10 bases. CDR1 and CDR2 (germline): SQVTM, ANQGSEA. This CDR3 has 17 amino acids. With V trimmed by 0 bases and J by 9 bases, 14 bases remained unmatched. The CDR3 bases are TGCAGCGTTGAAGATGAGGAGGGACAGGGGTATTTGGGCACCATATATTTT. Amino acids: CSVEDEEGQGYLGTIYF.

This chain connects TRBV7-3 to TRBJ1-6; a possible D gene is TRBD1 (5 bases). Germline V gives CDR1 SGHTA, CDR2 FQGTGA. Trimming cost V 5 bases and J 9 bases, with 14 bases left between them. The length of the CDR3 is 14 residues. The CDR3 region has the DNA TGTGCCAGCAGCCTGGGGCAGGCCGGTTCACCCCTCCACTTT. This encodes CASSLGQAGSPLHF.

The chain carries TRBV25-1 and TRBJ2-7; 10 bases are shared with TRBD1. CDR3 length: 14 amino acids. J was trimmed by 3 bases and V by 4 bases; bases with no gene match: 3. The V gene's germline CDR1 is MGHDK and CDR2 SYGVNS. The CDR3 reads CASSAWTGGYEQYF. In nucleotides, the CDR3 is TGTGCCAGCAGTGCGTGGACAGGGGGCTACGAGCAGTACTTC.

This CDR3 reads CASRSRTGGMDGYTF. CDR3 DNA sequence: TGCGCCAGCAGATCCCGTACAGGGGGGATGGATGGCTACACCTTC. This sequence joins TRBV5-1 and TRBJ1-2; 8 nucleotides line up with TRBD1. The trim removed 5 bases at V and 6 bases at J, leaving 12 bases unmatched. Germline-derived CDR1 and CDR2 are SGHRS and YFSETQ. The CDR3 consists of 15 residues.

The chain links TRBV3-1 (or the pseudogene TRBV3-2) to TRBJ1-6; 7 positions agree with TRBD1. This CDR3 comprises 16 residues. Germline V gene data show CDR1 as LGHDT and CDR2 as YNNKEL (reference sequence). With V trimmed by 4 bases and J by 8 bases, 11 bases remained unmatched. CDR3 amino acids: CASSLPGQVLDSPLHF. In DNA, the CDR3 is TGTGCCAGCAGCCTGCCCGGACAGGTACTCGATTCACCCCTCCACTTT.

This clone has just one count. The chain has TRBV19 and TRBJ1-3; the match to TRBD1 covers 12 bases. Germline V gives CDR1 LNHDA, CDR2 SQIVND (reference sequence). This CDR3 is 15 amino acids long. The junction had 12 bases not matched to a gene; V was cut back by 10 bases and J by 8 bases. The CDR3 DNA is TGTGCCACTGCCCCCCGGGACAGGGGGCTATACACCATATATTTT. Amino acids: CATAPRDRGLYTIYF.

V and J are TRBV18 and TRBJ2-7; D is perhaps TRBD1 (5 bases). V lost 6 bases to trimming and J lost 2 bases, with 14 bases between them. The germline V gene has CDR1 KGHSH and CDR2 LQKENI. The CDR3 length is 14 residues. CDR3 nucleotides: TGTGCCAGCTCCTGGGGCGTGGGGCCCTACGAGCAGTACTTC. This translates into CASSWGVGPYEQYF.

The V and J genes are TRBV15 and TRBJ1-2; the D gene is possibly TRBD1 (5 bases). V dropped 3 bases and J dropped 2 bases, with 10 bases sitting between them. CDR1 and CDR2 from the germline V gene are LNHNV and YYDKDF (reference sequence). The CDR3 totals 14 residues. CDR3 amino acids: CATSSGQGNYGYTF. The CDR3 nucleotides read TGTGCCACCAGCAGCGGCCAGGGAAACTATGGCTACACCTTC.

This chain connects TRBV20-1 to TRBJ2-1, with D possibly TRBD1 on 5 matching bases. Germline CDR1 reads DFQATT; CDR2 reads SNEGSKA (reference sequence). The CDR3 length is 14 residues. V lost 3 bases, J lost 0 bases, and 9 bases lay in between. Written as DNA, the CDR3 is TGCAGTGCTAGTCAGGGTAGCTCCTACAATGAGCAGTTCTTC. It yields the protein CSASQGSSYNEQFF.

The gene calls are TRBV27 and TRBJ2-5; 7 bases are a match to TRBD2. The CDR3 has 14 residues. The J segment lost 1 base and the V segment lost 3 bases, leaving 2 bases of the junction unmatched. Germline values: CDR1 MNHEY, CDR2 SMNVEV (reference sequence). The CDR3 DNA is TGTGCCAGCAGTTTTGGCGGGGGCCAAGAGACCCAGTACTTC. Translated, it gives CASSFGGGQETQYF.

This chain connects TRBV12-3 or TRBV12-4 to TRBJ1-1; D is ambiguous. This CDR3 contains 13 residues. V was cut by 7 bases and J by 0 bases, with 9 bases left in between. The CDR3 nucleotides are TGTGCCAGCACGACGGTAATGAACACTGAAGCTTTCTTT. Translating gives CASTTVMNTEAFF.

In this sample, this clone turned up once. CDR3 region: CASSRQGTTEAFF. CDR3 nucleotides: TGTGCCAGCAGCCGACAGGGAACGACTGAAGCTTTCTTT. This sequence joins TRBV25-1 and TRBJ1-1; 7 bases line up with TRBD1. Per the germline V gene, CDR1 is MGHDK and CDR2 is SYGVNS. The junction had 6 bases not matched to a gene; V was cut back by 6 bases and J by 5 bases. The length of the CDR3 is 13 residues. The entire variable domain, with the rest obtained from reference TRBV25-1 and TRBJ1-1, is as follows: EADIYQTPRYLVIGTGKKITLECSQTMGHDKMYWYQQDPGMELHLIHYSYGVNSTEKGDLSSESTVSRIRTEHFPLTLESARPSHTSQYLCASSRQGTTEAFFGQGTRLTVV.